These 19 T cell receptor beta chains were all obtained from the same sample, sequenced in a study of OX40 agonist ivuxolimab in advanced cancers. Assay: immunoSEQ multiplex PCR; the TCRdb copy retains only in-frame clones and omits some. This sample has over 10,000 clones, with around 87% found just once. The material sequenced was CD4+ or CD8+ T cells sorted from blood, taken in a trial of the OX40 agonist ivuxolimab. These receptors came from an adult with an advanced solid tumor such as melanoma, head and neck, liver or kidney cancer.

The table lists this clone with a count of one. The chain recombines TRBV4-3 with TRBJ2-2, with a weak D call TRBD2 (5 bases). Germline V gene data show CDR1 as LGHNA and CDR2 as YSLEER. This CDR3 is built from 12 residues. Trimming took off 8 bases at V and 4 bases at J, with 8 bases between the two ends. The CDR3: CASAGSTGELFF. The CDR3 coding sequence is TGCGCCAGCGCGGGTTCCACCGGGGAGCTGTTTTTT.

CDR3 residues: CASRELGRETQYF. For the CDR3, the DNA is TGTGCCAGCAGAGAGCTCGGGCGGGAGACCCAGTACTTC. The V and J genes are TRBV27 and TRBJ2-5; D is unresolved. Trimming pared 6 bases from V and 5 bases from J, leaving 13 bases between. Per germline, CDR1 MNHEY and CDR2 SMNVEV (reference sequence). CDR3 length: 13 amino acids.

The genes are TRBV7-9 and TRBJ1-2; 7 bases map to TRBD1. V was clipped by 1 base and J by 7 bases; unmatched bases: 6. CDR1 and CDR2 from the germline V gene are SEHNR and FQNEAQ (reference sequence). This CDR3 region has 14 residues. The chain's CDR3 is CASSLVLGTAGYTF. CDR3 nucleotide sequence: TGTGCCAGCAGCTTAGTATTGGGGACAGCTGGCTACACCTTC.

The rearrangement links TRBV4-1 to TRBJ2-5; D is perhaps TRBD2 (5 bases). This CDR3 region has 17 residues. V shed 0 bases and J shed 1 base, with 15 bases lying between them. Germline V CDR1 and CDR2: MGHRA, YSYEKL. The CDR3 is CASSQDGRTAFQETQYF. Here the CDR3 DNA reads TGCGCCAGCAGCCAAGATGGCCGGACTGCCTTCCAAGAGACCCAGTACTTC.

V and J are TRBV30 and TRBJ2-3, with D possibly matching TRBD1 (6 bases). Between the trimmed V and J ends, which lost 0 bases and 7 bases, there was a span of 17 bases. The CDR3 runs to 15 residues. From germline, CDR1 is GTSNPN and CDR2 SVGIG (reference sequence). CDR3 nucleotide sequence: TGTGCCTGGAGTGTAATGGTAGGGGGTAGCAATACGCAGTATTTT. Residues: CAWSVMVGGSNTQYF.

This clone was seen a single time. V is TRBV7-9 and J is TRBJ2-3; either TRBD1 or TRBD2 may fit D (6 bases each). CDR1 SEHNR and CDR2 FQNEAQ come from the germline V gene (reference sequence). CDR3 length: 16 residues. Trimming removed 5 bases from V and 6 bases from J, with 21 bases in between. CDR3 loop: CASSPSRGEWKDTQYF. Written as DNA, the CDR3 is TGTGCCAGCAGCCCCTCTAGGGGGGAGTGGAAGGATACGCAGTATTTT.

This chain uses TRBV6-5 with TRBJ2-7; 8 nucleotides align to TRBD1. V lost 5 bases to trimming and J lost 7 bases; unmatched junction nucleotides: 7. The V gene's germline CDR1 is MNHEY and CDR2 SVGAGI. The CDR3 length is 13 residues. The CDR3 here is CASSRGQGREQYF. The DNA of the CDR3 is TGTGCCAGCAGTCGTGGACAGGGAAGGGAGCAGTACTTC.

This clone was seen just once. The chain carries TRBV20-1 and TRBJ2-1; D not certain. V shed 3 bases and J shed 5 bases, with 5 bases lying between them. In germline, CDR1 is DFQATT, CDR2 SNEGSKA (reference sequence). This CDR3 comprises 11 residues. DNA for the CDR3: TGCAGTGCTAGTTTCAACAATGAGCAGTTCTTC. Amino acids: CSASFNNEQFF.

The rearrangement joins TRBV29-1 to TRBJ2-7; TRBD2 matches at 10 bases. This CDR3 comprises 13 residues. CDR1 is SQVTM and CDR2 is ANQGSEA in the germline V gene. Trimming at V came to 6 bases and at J to 4 bases, leaving 6 bases not matched to a gene. This CDR3 is CSVRLAGVYEQYF. The DNA of the CDR3 is TGCAGCGTCCGTCTAGCGGGAGTGTACGAGCAGTACTTC.

The rearrangement joins TRBV6-5 to TRBJ1-1; no definite D call. The CDR3 is 11 residues long. CDR1 and CDR2 (germline): MNHEY, SVGAGI. The V end lost 11 bases, the J end lost 2 bases, and 9 bases lay between the germline ends. CDR3 region: CAGRSNTEAFF. The CDR3 DNA sequence: TGTGCCGGTCGGAGCAACACTGAAGCTTTCTTT.

The rearrangement joins TRBV28 to TRBJ2-5, with D perhaps TRBD1 or TRBD2 (6 bases each). This CDR3 contains 16 residues. V shed 5 bases and J shed 7 bases, with 23 bases lying between them. Germline values: CDR1 MDHEN, CDR2 SYDVKM. In DNA, the CDR3 is TGTGCCAGCAGTCCTCCTCCGGGACAAGGAGGGGGGACCCAGTACTTC. This codes for CASSPPPGQGGGTQYF.

The rearrangement joins TRBV11-3 to TRBJ2-7; the match to TRBD1 covers 7 bases. This CDR3 has 15 residues. Germline assignment: CDR1 SGHNT and CDR2 YENEEA. V dropped 4 bases and J dropped 0; count of bases not matched to a gene: 6. For the CDR3, the DNA is TGTGCCAGCAGCTACCACAGGGGTGACTCCTACGAGCAGTACTTC. Translating gives CASSYHRGDSYEQYF. The whole variable domain, filled in from reference TRBV11-3 and TRBJ2-7, reads EAGVVQSPRYKIIEKKQPVAFWCNPISGHNTLYWYLQNLGQGPELLIRYENEEAVDDSQLPKDRFSAERLKGVDSTLKIQPAELGDSAVYLCASSYHRGDSYEQYFGPGTRLTVT.

This clone occurred once. The V and J genes are TRBV6-4 and TRBJ2-3; 12 positions agree with TRBD2. The CDR3 sequence is 15 residues long. The J segment lost 1 base and the V segment lost 5 bases, leaving 1 base of the junction unmatched. Germline-derived CDR1 and CDR2 are MRHNA and SNTAGT. CDR3 sequence reads: CASSLAGGGTDTQYF. CDR3 nucleotides: TGTGCCAGCAGTCTAGCGGGAGGGGGCACAGATACGCAGTATTTT.

The rearrangement links TRBV27 to TRBJ2-5, with 9 bases identical to TRBD2. This CDR3 is 14 amino acids long. Per germline, CDR1 MNHEY and CDR2 SMNVEV (reference sequence). V trimming: 6 bases; J trimming: 2 bases; junction bases outside the gene matches: 4. CDR3 loop: CASSRLADQETQYF. In nucleotides, the CDR3 is TGTGCCAGCAGCCGACTAGCGGATCAAGAGACCCAGTACTTC.

The chain has TRBV20-1 and TRBJ2-1; TRBD2 agrees at 7 bases. Germline V gene lookup returns CDR1 DFQATT and CDR2 SNEGSKA (reference sequence). This CDR3 is built from 11 residues. Trimming cost V 3 bases and J 10 bases; bases outside gene matches: 3. Here the CDR3 DNA reads TGCAGTGCTAGGGGACTACCGGAGCAGTTCTTC. It is translated as CSARGLPEQFF.

The chain is built from TRBV28 and TRBJ1-5, with D maybe TRBD1 (6 bases). This CDR3 is 12 amino acids long. Germline V lookup: CDR1 MDHEN, CDR2 SYDVKM. The V gene lost 8 bases and the J gene lost 4 bases, with 9 bases spanning the gap. CDR3: CASAGVNQPQHF. CDR3 nucleotides: TGTGCCAGCGCAGGGGTAAATCAGCCCCAGCATTTT.

The chain carries TRBV19 and TRBJ2-1; D remains unclear. Germline lookup yields CDR1 LNHDA and CDR2 SQIVND (reference sequence). The CDR3 extends over 14 amino acids. Trimming shortened V by 6 bases and J by 7 bases, and 16 bases separated the two germline ends. CDR3 nucleotides: TGTGCCAGTAGCGATTTCAATGGGCTTAATGAGCAGTTCTTC. It encodes CASSDFNGLNEQFF.

The chain has TRBV5-8 and TRBJ1-6; TRBD1 agrees at 11 bases. The V gene's germline CDR1 is SGHTS and CDR2 YDEGEE. Losses at the gene ends were 6 bases for V and 9 bases for J; bases not matched to a gene: 8. The length of the CDR3 is 15 residues. CDR3 sequence: CASTKPGQGVSPLHF. DNA of the CDR3: TGTGCCAGCACCAAACCGGGACAGGGGGTTTCACCCCTCCACTTT.

The chain employs TRBV27 and TRBJ2-1; the D gene is possibly TRBD2 (6 bases). The V gene's germline CDR1 is MNHEY and CDR2 SMNVEV (reference sequence). The CDR3 sequence is 17 residues long. The V gene lost 1 base and the J gene lost 7 bases, with 20 bases spanning the gap. The CDR3 region is CASSLWAGRRVRNEQFF. The CDR3 bases are TGTGCCAGCAGTTTATGGGCTGGAAGGAGGGTCCGGAATGAGCAGTTCTTC.